This TCR beta chain was found in a study of graft-versus-host responses after intestinal transplantation. Study context: Anti-thymocyte globulin induction preceded around 3 years of tacrolimus and steroid maintenance in all recipients. General observations from the study: High graft-versus-host to host-versus-graft clonal ratios were found in allografts of patients who had graft-donor T cell macrochimerism. GvH clonotypes were identified within recipient marrow, with a subset emerging first in ileum or blood.

TCRdb's copy holds only in-frame clones and misses some; the assay was immunoSEQ multiplex PCR. The data show 90,000 to 100,000 clones, 90% to 95% seen once. The CDR3 runs to 14 residues. Germline trimming cut 5 bases from V and 3 bases from J; bases unmatched to any gene: 5. Germline lookup yields CDR1 SGHVS and CDR2 FQNEAQ. A note on this clone: The antigen is not known.

The input for sequencing was unstimulated CD8+ T cells sorted from spleen or lymph node cells, taken before intestinal transplant. The V call is TRBV7-8, the J call TRBJ2-7; 9 bases fit TRBD1. This clonotype was obtained from a human donor who received an intestinal transplant. The CDR3 bases are TGTGCCAGCAGCCCATGGGACAGGGTCTACGAGCAGTACTTC. This codes for CASSPWDRVYEQYF.